Listed below are T cell receptor beta chains from one sample, sequenced in a study of response to subunit inactivated influenza vaccine. One entry per CDR3 protein results from TCRdb running MiXCR on the RT-PCR reads. Of some 150,000 distinct CDR3 sequences in the sample, approximately 12% are singletons; the top ten hold about 29%. This same sample was also part of a study on T cells expressing NK-cell markers.

Sample: CD8+ T cells sorted from PBMCs, taken 11 to 12 days after vaccination. These receptors were taken from a man between 45 and 60 years old who received an inactivated influenza vaccine. The conserved cysteine and the conserved F or W are not part of the CDR3 here. The order of the fields is J gene, V gene, clone size, CDR3 protein. Not every row has a clone size; where given, it reads once, few, many or a size class.

J gene: TRBJ1-5
V gene: TRBV10-3
clone size: NA
CDR3 protein: AISESVQGGNQPQH

J gene: TRBJ2-7
V gene: TRBV6-2/TRBV6-3
clone size: many
CDR3 protein: ASSYLVSYEQY

J gene: TRBJ2-1
V gene: TRBV4-3
clone size: many
CDR3 protein: ASSQAGTTYNEQF

J gene: TRBJ2-1
V gene: TRBV5-6
clone size: NA
CDR3 protein: ASSSRGGPSYNEQF

J gene: TRBJ2-5
V gene: TRBV7-9
clone size: few
CDR3 protein: ASSLLTGQGYETQY

J gene: TRBJ2-7
V gene: TRBV3-1
clone size: few
CDR3 protein: ASSGVYEQY

J gene: TRBJ2-3
V gene: TRBV6-1
clone size: few
CDR3 protein: ASSGLAGGLSDADTQY

J gene: TRBJ2-1
V gene: TRBV13
clone size: few
CDR3 protein: ASSNPVNEQF

J gene: TRBJ2-1
V gene: TRBV4-1
clone size: few
CDR3 protein: ASSQVGLAGGIYNEQF

J gene: TRBJ2-3
V gene: TRBV5-1
clone size: few
CDR3 protein: ASSPIHRLALTDTQY

J gene: TRBJ2-5
V gene: TRBV10-3
clone size: NA
CDR3 protein: AISDPEYQETQY

J gene: TRBJ2-3
V gene: TRBV28
clone size: NA
CDR3 protein: ASSFGGGGGGRGSDTQY

J gene: TRBJ2-2
V gene: TRBV12-3/TRBV12-4
clone size: NA
CDR3 protein: ARCLGTSGASNTGELF

J gene: TRBJ2-1
V gene: TRBV5-1
clone size: few
CDR3 protein: ASSLYGGSSYNEQF

J gene: TRBJ2-1
V gene: TRBV9
clone size: NA
CDR3 protein: ASSTNGAANEQF

J gene: TRBJ2-3
V gene: TRBV6-4
clone size: few
CDR3 protein: ASSGEGGADTQY

J gene: TRBJ2-7
V gene: TRBV7-3
clone size: few
CDR3 protein: ASSLKSTTGRQKTYEQY